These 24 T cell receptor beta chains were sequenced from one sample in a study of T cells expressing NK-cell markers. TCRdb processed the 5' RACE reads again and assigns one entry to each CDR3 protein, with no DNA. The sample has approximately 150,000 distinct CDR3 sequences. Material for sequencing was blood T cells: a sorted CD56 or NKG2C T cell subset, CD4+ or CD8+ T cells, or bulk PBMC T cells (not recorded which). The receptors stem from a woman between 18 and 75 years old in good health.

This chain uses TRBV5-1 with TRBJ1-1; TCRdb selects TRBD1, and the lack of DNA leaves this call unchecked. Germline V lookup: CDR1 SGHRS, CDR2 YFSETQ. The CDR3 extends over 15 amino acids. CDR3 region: CASSSNTGGRTEAFF.

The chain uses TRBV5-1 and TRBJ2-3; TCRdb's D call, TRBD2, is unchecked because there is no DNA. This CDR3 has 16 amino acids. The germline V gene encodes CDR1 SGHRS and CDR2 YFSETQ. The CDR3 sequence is CASSTMTSGFTDTQYF.

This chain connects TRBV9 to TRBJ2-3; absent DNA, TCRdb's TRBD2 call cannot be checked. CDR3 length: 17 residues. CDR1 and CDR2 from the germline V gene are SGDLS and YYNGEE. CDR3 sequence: CASSLMGTSGGRDTQYF. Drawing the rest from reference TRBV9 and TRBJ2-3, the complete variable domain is DSGVTQTPKHLITATGQRVTLRCSPRSGDLSVYWYQQSLDQGLQFLIQYYNGEERAKGNILERFSAQQFPDLHSELNLSSLELGDSALYFCASSLMGTSGGRDTQYFGPGTRLTVL.

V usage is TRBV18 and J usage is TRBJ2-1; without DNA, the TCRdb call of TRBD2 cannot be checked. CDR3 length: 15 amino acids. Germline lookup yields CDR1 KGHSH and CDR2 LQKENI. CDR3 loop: CASSPRLAGVNEQFF.

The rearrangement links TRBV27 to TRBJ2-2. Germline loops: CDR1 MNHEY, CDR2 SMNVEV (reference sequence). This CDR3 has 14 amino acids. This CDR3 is CASSLEIGPGELFF.

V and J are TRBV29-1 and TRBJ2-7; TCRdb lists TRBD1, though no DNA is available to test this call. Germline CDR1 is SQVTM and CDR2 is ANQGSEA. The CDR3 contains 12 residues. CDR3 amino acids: CSVEDRGGEQYF.

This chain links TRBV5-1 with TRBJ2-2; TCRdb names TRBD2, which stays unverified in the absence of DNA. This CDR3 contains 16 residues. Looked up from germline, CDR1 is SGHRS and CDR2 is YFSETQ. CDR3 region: CASSFQSGGGTGELFF. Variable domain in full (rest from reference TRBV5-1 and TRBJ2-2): KAGVTQTPRYLIKTRGQQVTLSCSPISGHRSVSWYQQTPGQGLQFLFEYFSETQRNKGNFPGRFSGRQFSNSRSEMNVSTLELGDSALYLCASSFQSGGGTGELFFGEGSRLTVL.

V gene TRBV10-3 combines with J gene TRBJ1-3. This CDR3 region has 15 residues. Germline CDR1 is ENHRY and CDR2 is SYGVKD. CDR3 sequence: CAISDSLSSGNTIYF.

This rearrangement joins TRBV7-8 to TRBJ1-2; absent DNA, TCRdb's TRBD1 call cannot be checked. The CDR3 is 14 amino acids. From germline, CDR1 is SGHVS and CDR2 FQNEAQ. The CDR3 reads CASSLDRDDYGYTF.

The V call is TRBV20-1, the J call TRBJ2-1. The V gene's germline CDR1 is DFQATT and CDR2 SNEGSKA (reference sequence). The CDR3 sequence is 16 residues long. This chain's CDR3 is CSARDTMDQRPNEQFF.

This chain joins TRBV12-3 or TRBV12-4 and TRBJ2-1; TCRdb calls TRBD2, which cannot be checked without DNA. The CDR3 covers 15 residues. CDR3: CASRDFLSSYNEQFF.

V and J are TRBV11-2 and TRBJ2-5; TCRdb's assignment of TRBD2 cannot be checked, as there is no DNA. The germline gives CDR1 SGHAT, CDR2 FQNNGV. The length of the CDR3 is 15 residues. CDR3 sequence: CASSLGLAGFETQYF.

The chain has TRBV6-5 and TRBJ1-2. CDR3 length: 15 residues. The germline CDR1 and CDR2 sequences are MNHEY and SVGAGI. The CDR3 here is CASSYSNLWGPGYTF.

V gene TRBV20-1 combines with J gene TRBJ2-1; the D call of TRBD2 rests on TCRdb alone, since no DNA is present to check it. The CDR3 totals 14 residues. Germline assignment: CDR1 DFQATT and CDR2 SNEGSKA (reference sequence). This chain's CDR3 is CSARLAGGPREQFF.

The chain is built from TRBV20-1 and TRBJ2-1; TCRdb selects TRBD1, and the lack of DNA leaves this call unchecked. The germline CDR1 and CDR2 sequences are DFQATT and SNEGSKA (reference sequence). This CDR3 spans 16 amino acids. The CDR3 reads CSAREVGGASYNEQFF.

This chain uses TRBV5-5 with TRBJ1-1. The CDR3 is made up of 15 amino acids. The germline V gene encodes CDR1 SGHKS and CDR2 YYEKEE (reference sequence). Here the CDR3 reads CASSLSVGSGTEAFF.

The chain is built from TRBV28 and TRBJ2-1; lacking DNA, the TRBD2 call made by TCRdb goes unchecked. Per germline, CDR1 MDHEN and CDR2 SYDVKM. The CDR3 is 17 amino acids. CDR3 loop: CASRALAGVPSYNEQFF.

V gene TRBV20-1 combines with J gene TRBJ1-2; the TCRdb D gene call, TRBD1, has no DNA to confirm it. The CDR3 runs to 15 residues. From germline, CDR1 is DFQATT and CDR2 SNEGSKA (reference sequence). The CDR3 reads CSARGKGDVGYGYTF.

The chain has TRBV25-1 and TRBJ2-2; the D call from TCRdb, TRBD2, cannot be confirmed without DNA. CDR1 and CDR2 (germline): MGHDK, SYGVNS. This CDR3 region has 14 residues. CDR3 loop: CASTASGYTGELFF.

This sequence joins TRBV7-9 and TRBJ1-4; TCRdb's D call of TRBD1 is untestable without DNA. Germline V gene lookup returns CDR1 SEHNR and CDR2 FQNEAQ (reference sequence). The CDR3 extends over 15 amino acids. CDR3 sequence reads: CASSAQGQGGEKLFF.

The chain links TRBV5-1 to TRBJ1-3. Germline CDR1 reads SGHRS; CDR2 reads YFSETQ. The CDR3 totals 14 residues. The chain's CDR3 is CASSFDSSGNTIYF.

The CDR3: CASSLSISNEQFF. This rearrangement joins TRBV27 to TRBJ2-1. There are 13 residues in the CDR3. Germline CDR1 MNHEY, CDR2 SMNVEV (reference sequence).

CDR3 sequence reads: CASSRGLAGGINEQFF. The chain combines TRBV12-3 or TRBV12-4 with TRBJ2-1; TCRdb gives TRBD2 as the D gene, but with no DNA this cannot be confirmed. The CDR3 loop spans 16 amino acids.

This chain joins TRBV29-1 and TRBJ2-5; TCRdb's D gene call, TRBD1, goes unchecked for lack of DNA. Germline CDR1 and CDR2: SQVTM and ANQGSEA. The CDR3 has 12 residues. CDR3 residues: CSVGGGVETQYF. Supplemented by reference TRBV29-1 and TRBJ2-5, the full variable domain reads SAVISQKPSRDICQRGTSLTIQCQVDSQVTMMFWYRQQPGQSLTLIATANQGSEATYESGFVIDKFPISRPNLTFSTLTVSNMSPEDSSIYLCSVGGGVETQYFGPGTRLLVL.